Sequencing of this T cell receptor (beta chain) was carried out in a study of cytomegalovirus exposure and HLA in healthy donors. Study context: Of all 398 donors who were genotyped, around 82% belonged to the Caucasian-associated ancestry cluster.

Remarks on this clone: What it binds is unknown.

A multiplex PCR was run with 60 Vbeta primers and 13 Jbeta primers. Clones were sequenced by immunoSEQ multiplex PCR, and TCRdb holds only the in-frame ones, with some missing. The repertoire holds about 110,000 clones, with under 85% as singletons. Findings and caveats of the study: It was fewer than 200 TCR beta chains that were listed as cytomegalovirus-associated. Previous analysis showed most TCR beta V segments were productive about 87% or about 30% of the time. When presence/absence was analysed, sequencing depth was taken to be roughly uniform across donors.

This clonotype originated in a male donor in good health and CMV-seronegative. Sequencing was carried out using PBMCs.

CDR3 in DNA: TGCAGCGCCCAGACAGGGAATCAGCCCCAGCATTTT. Translating gives CSAQTGNQPQHF. The J gene is TRBJ1-5, the V gene TRBV29-1, with 7 bases lining up with TRBD1. Germline CDR1 SQVTM, CDR2 ANQGSEA. V lost 7 bases and J lost 4; bases outside the gene matches: 4. This CDR3 comprises 12 residues.